This TCR beta chain emerged from a study of T cells after yellow fever vaccination. TCRdb called the 5' RACE reads again in MiXCR, with one record for every CDR3 protein. The sample gives a few hundred thousand distinct CDR3 sequences, about a sixth of which show up once; around 16% is in the top ten. CDR1 and CDR2 (germline): LGHNA, YNFKEQ. This CDR3 comprises 16 residues. V shed 1 base, J shed 7 bases, and the junction held 7 bases outside the gene matches. This chain joins TRBV4-2 and TRBJ2-1, with 10 positions matching TRBD2. The sequence was collected from a man younger than 35 who received the YFV17D yellow fever vaccine. This sample comprised PBMCs, obtained 4 to 6 days after the first yellow fever vaccination. The CDR3 is CASSQVSGGAVNEQFF. DNA for the CDR3: TGTGCCAGCAGCCAAGTCAGCGGGGGGGCCGTGAATGAGCAGTTCTTC.